This T cell receptor beta chain was sequenced in a study of regulatory T cells in long-lasting Graves disease (dated by TCRdb to 2020 to 2023). Broadly, across the study: Newly diagnosed Graves' disease patients had taken antithyroid drugs for less than 3 months. Persistent Graves' disease patients were compared with newly diagnosed Graves' disease patients by peripheral blood TCR sequencing and RNA sequencing. The study was conducted in China and was registered as a clinical trial. A total of about 33 samples underwent TCR sequencing, from around 13 patients with persistent Graves' disease and approximately 20 patients with newly diagnosed Graves' disease. Overall results and qualifications from the work: As a limitation, the authors acknowledged that the small sample size may reduce accuracy. Compared with newly diagnosed patients, persistent Graves' disease patients had lower TCR Shannon entropy and fewer highly expanded clones, which suggests clonal expansion. Patients with persistent disease shared more public clonotypes (about 2,500) than newly diagnosed patients did (approximately 1,000). Sequencing and analysis were limited to the TCR beta chain. Only peripheral blood was studied, because thyroid tissue, the primary lesion, was inaccessible. Preferential use of TRBV28, TRBJ1-2 and TRBJ2-5 was observed in persistent disease, whereas TRBV20-1 and TRBJ2-1 were favored in newly diagnosed disease.

Library generation was performed with multiplex PCR. TCRdb lists the instrument as Illumina HiSeq 4000. To build TCR beta libraries, CDR3 regions were amplified by Arm-PCR using iRepertoire HTBI primers. PCR products were gel purified before sequencing. In the authors' own workflow: A total of around 59 TRBV and some 15 TRBJ segments were identified across samples and were used for gene usage analysis of CDR3 amino acid clonotypes. COPE and FqMerger were used to merge filtered high-quality paired reads into contigs. BLAST was used to align contigs to the IMGT TRBV, TRBD and TRBJ reference genes, and CDR3 was defined following IMGT. Any clonotype with a frequency above 0.1% was counted as a highly expanded clone. Shannon entropy was used to measure repertoire diversity, and the Gini coefficient was used to measure V-J evenness. A clonotype was considered public if more than one individual shared it. TCRdb's own reprocessing of the public reads used fastp at Q25 and MiXCR and kept productive beta chains. Duplicate CDR3 protein sequences are folded into a single record with the most common DNA and genes. These V and J calls rely on TCRdb rather than the paper's analysis. The sample table shows hundreds of thousands of distinct CDR3 sequences, and approximately 15% are seen once. In total, the top ten clones hold 15% to 20% of the sample.

V loses 6 bases of germline sequence and J loses 4 bases, and the interval between the two ends is 7 bases. Inclusive of the bounding cysteine and phenylalanine, the CDR3 is 11 residues long. Solely the CDR3 DNA is kept, with 33 bases framed from the first base. The germline V gene (reference sequence) yields DFQATT for CDR1 and SNEGSKA for CDR2. Taken with the paper, the label for time point translates to: newly diagnosed GD, antithyroid drugs for less than 3 months. For both TCR sequencing and RNA sequencing, RNA was extracted from PBMCs in TRIzol. Graves' disease was diagnosed according to American Thyroid Association guidelines. Patients were recruited from an endocrinology department in Xi'an, China. From each patient, approximately 9 milliliters of peripheral blood was collected into an EDTA anticoagulant tube. PBMCs were isolated by Ficoll Paque Plus density gradient separation without further T cell sorting. An Agilent 2100 Bioanalyzer and agarose gel were used to check RNA quality, and a NanoDrop 2000 was used to measure RNA concentration.

This clonotype was detected many times. The antigen it binds to is not known. It has no much larger one-base neighbor in the sample; base qualities were not kept. These same data were also listed under a study on T cells in Graves' hyperthyroidism and ophthalmopathy. As that second study puts it: Stable Graves' hyperthyroidism was defined as no progression to ophthalmopathy during 18 months of follow-up. Hyperthyroidism patients were newly diagnosed, with disease duration under 2 months, and aged 18 to 65 years. Any patient with an uncontrolled infection, another autoimmune disease, pregnancy or lactation was excluded. Diagnoses were established on the basis of clinical symptoms, serum thyroxine and TRAb, thyroid ultrasound, and orbital computed tomography. For the first round of RT-PCR on the TCR CDR3, the HTBI primer set was used together with the Qiagen OneStep RT-PCR kit. Most expanded thyroid clonotypes (frequency above 0.001) were also found in blood, which suggests that blood repertoires may mirror thyroid immune responses. A model built on a 13 V-J signature distinguished ophthalmopathy from stable hyperthyroidism, reaching 87.88% sensitivity and 81.08% specificity in cross-validation and 80%/75% in testing. In validation, progression to ophthalmopathy was predicted by the model with approximately 67% sensitivity and roughly 76% specificity, a median of about 6.8 months before onset. To identify distinguishing TCR V-J signatures, a discovery cohort of 100 patients was used, comprising some 43 with Graves' ophthalmopathy and some 57 with stable Graves' hyperthyroidism. Whether ophthalmopathy could be predicted prospectively was tested in an independent validation cohort made up of approximately 19 hyperthyroidism patients plus 17 patients who later progressed to ophthalmopathy. The approximately 90 discovery patients were divided at random into training and test sets in a 7:3 ratio. In addition, the study compared T-cell repertoires in thyroid tissue and in blood from several Graves' hyperthyroidism patients. After sampling, hyperthyroidism patients received methimazole starting at 30 mg daily, and ophthalmopathy patients received high-dose intravenous methylprednisolone. Libraries were constructed in a second round of multiplex PCR, after which size selection and purification were performed. The libraries were sequenced on an Illumina HiSeq2000 using paired-end 100 bp reads. SOAPnuke was used to process the raw data, throwing out any read that contained adapters or uncalled bases, had a mean Phred below 15, or lacked an exact constant-primer or identifier match. High-quality paired reads were merged using COPE v1.2.5, and each unique nucleotide sequence was defined as a clonotype. MiTCR v1.1 was used to align clonotypes to the IMGT TRBV, TRBD and TRBJ reference segments. The analysis was restricted to V-J combinations with a frequency above 0.0001, which together covered 99.2% of the repertoires. A TCS score was defined as the ratio of F50 (clonal expansion) to E x V (chaos), with BLOSUM62-based TCRdist applied between CDR3 peptides within each V-J. Welch's t-statistics and random forest reduced some 510 V-J features to about 13, which were used in a naive Bayes classifier (R e1071). No statistical method was used to set the sample size in advance, and investigators knew the group allocation. The paper reports TCR Vbeta CDR3 sequencing of 140 or so peripheral blood samples: 40 or so ophthalmopathy, roughly 80 hyperthyroidism and roughly 17 progressor patients.

The source of this sequence is a woman in her 30s with Graves disease. Donor details come from another sample of the same person, matched by shared clones. Sequences were derived from peripheral blood mononuclear cells (PBMCs), sampled at new diagnosis, from a patient treated with antithyroid drugs. The receptor chain draws on TRBV20-1 and TRBJ2-1; the D gene assignment is ambiguous. The base sequence is TGCAGTGCACGCCCATACAATGAGCAGTTCTTC. Translation gives CSARPYNEQFF.